One sample yielded the 21 T cell receptor beta chains listed below, sequenced in a study of radiotherapy plus CTLA-4 blockade in lung cancer (dated by TCRdb to the late 2010s). Receptors were amplified or captured by the immunoSEQ multiplex PCR assay. TCRdb retrieved this table from immuneACCESS and kept in-frame rearrangements only. Not all clones are present; in checked studies, unresolved V genes account for under half, and no reason is known for the remainder. The sample records around 110,000 clones, 85% to 90% of which are singletons. Jointly, the top ten make up more than 6.5% of the sample. The input for sequencing was peripheral blood, taken from a patient treated with radiotherapy plus ipilimumab. The receptors derive from a human donor with non-small cell lung cancer that progressed on radiotherapy plus ipilimumab.

The genes are TRBV2 and TRBJ1-2, with D maybe TRBD1 (6 bases). The V end lost 6 bases, the J end lost 3 bases, and 14 bases lay between the germline ends. Germline V gene lookup returns CDR1 SNHLY and CDR2 FYNNEI. The CDR3 runs to 14 residues. In DNA form, the CDR3 reads TGTGCCAGCAGCCGCGGGGCAGGGGACTATGGCTACACCTTC. Translated: CASSRGAGDYGYTF.

This clone occurred a few times. This chain links TRBV6-6 with TRBJ1-1; tentatively, D is TRBD1 (5 bases). Germline lookup yields CDR1 MNHNY and CDR2 SVGAGI (reference sequence). With 3 bases removed from V and 6 bases from J, the gap between germline ends came to 11 bases. The CDR3 totals 13 residues. CDR3 sequence (DNA): TGTGCCAGCAGTTATGGCTGGGGGGCTGAAGCTTTCTTT. Its protein is CASSYGWGAEAFF.

The chain couples TRBV30 to TRBJ1-1, with D perhaps TRBD1 (6 bases). CDR3 length: 11 residues. The ends were cut back, 8 bases at V and 4 bases at J, with 11 bases in the middle. Germline CDR1 and CDR2: GTSNPN and SVGIG (reference sequence). CDR3 protein: CAGGRVTEAFF. The CDR3 coding sequence is TGTGCCGGGGGGCGGGTCACTGAAGCTTTCTTT.

This sequence joins TRBV4-1 and TRBJ2-2; maybe TRBD2 (6 bases). The V gene's germline CDR1 is MGHRA and CDR2 YSYEKL. There are 16 residues in the CDR3. Trimming shortened V by 0 bases and J by 2 bases, and 10 bases separated the two germline ends. CDR3 residues: CASSQDRAGNTGELFF. For the CDR3, the DNA is TGCGCCAGCAGCCAAGATCGGGCGGGAAACACCGGGGAGCTGTTTTTT.

This clone came up a few times. The chain carries TRBV7-9 and TRBJ2-2; D remains ambiguous. V lost 5 bases and J 7 bases, leaving 11 bases between the germline ends. The CDR3 runs to 13 residues. Looked up from germline, CDR1 is SEHNR and CDR2 is FQNEAQ (reference sequence). The CDR3 nucleotides are TGTGCCAGCAGCGGTACCGATTTCGGGGAGCTGTTTTTT. Translation: CASSGTDFGELFF.

The V and J genes are TRBV7-3 and TRBJ2-3, with D possibly TRBD2 on 6 matching bases. The CDR3 is made up of 16 amino acids. CDR1 is SGHTA, CDR2 FQGTGA, per germline. The V end lost 5 bases, the J end lost 1 base, and 16 bases lay between the germline ends. The CDR3 DNA follows: TGTGCCAGCAGCCGAAGAGGCGGGACGGGCACAGATACGCAGTATTTT. Its translation is CASSRRGGTGTDTQYF.

The chain has TRBV7-8 and TRBJ1-1; no firm D call. This CDR3 region has 15 residues. Germline V gene sequence: CDR1 SGHVS, CDR2 FQNEAQ. Trimming shortened V by 5 bases and J by 0 bases, and 13 bases separated the two germline ends. CDR3 DNA: TGTGCCAGCAGCGGCCGGGGAAGAGTGAACACTGAAGCTTTCTTT. Protein: CASSGRGRVNTEAFF.

This clone was seen more than once but under ten times. This rearrangement joins TRBV19 to TRBJ1-1; D remains unclear. The CDR3 consists of 11 residues. Per germline, CDR1 LNHDA and CDR2 SQIVND (reference sequence). V lost 3 bases and J lost 11, with 10 bases in between. CDR3 DNA sequence: TGTGCCAGTAGTATGGGTCTGTGGGCTTTCTTT. Protein: CASSMGLWAFF.

The J gene is TRBJ2-3, the V gene TRBV11-1; TRBD2 matches 9 bases. CDR1 is SGHAT and CDR2 is FQDESV in the germline V gene (reference sequence). V trimming: 0 bases; J trimming: 1 base; junction bases outside the gene matches: 2. The CDR3 is 16 amino acids. CDR3 nucleotide sequence: TGTGCCAGCAGCTTAGCCGAGCGGGGGGGCACAGATACGCAGTATTTT. Protein sequence: CASSLAERGGTDTQYF.

The chain links TRBV6-5 to TRBJ2-5; D remains unclear. The J call may be in error: the DNA end matches TRBJ2-7 better. Per the germline V gene, CDR1 is MNHEY and CDR2 is SVGAGI. CDR3 length: 11 residues. The CDR3 bases are TGTGCCAGCAGTTCCCCCTCCGAGCAGTACTTC. Amino acid sequence: CASSSPSEQYF.

The rearrangement joins TRBV5-3 to TRBJ1-2; 11 nucleotides agree with TRBD1. TRBV5-3 falls under the ORF class, with uncertain function. The CDR3 contains 16 residues. The V segment lost 4 bases and the J segment 5 bases; nucleotides outside the gene matches: 10. The DNA for the CDR3 is TGTGCCAGAAGCCAACCCTACCGGGACAGGGGGTATGGCTACACCTTC. Translated, it gives CARSQPYRDRGYGYTF.

The count of this clone is one. The V call is TRBV6-5, the J call TRBJ2-7, with 10 bases fitting TRBD1. V was pared by 5 bases and J by 4 bases, with 5 bases of the junction left unmatched. CDR1 is MNHEY, CDR2 SVGAGI, per germline. This CDR3 region has 14 residues. The CDR3: CASSRDRGSYEQYF. CDR3 coding DNA: TGTGCCAGCAGTAGGGACAGGGGAAGTTACGAGCAGTACTTC.

The rearrangement joins TRBV5-1 to TRBJ1-1, with unresolved D. Trimming took off 2 bases at V and 1 base at J, with 6 bases between the two ends. The CDR3 has 13 amino acids. The germline V gene encodes CDR1 SGHRS and CDR2 YFSETQ. DNA of the CDR3: TGCGCCAGCAGCTTCGGCGGGAACACTGAAGCTTTCTTT. Protein product: CASSFGGNTEAFF. The full variable domain, its missing parts supplied by reference TRBV5-1 and TRBJ1-1, is KAGVTQTPRYLIKTRGQQVTLSCSPISGHRSVSWYQQTPGQGLQFLFEYFSETQRNKGNFPGRFSGRQFSNSRSEMNVSTLELGDSALYLCASSFGGNTEAFFGQGTRLTVV.

The chain employs TRBV6-4 and TRBJ2-5, with 8 positions matching TRBD2. The CDR3 totals 13 residues. V gave up 6 bases and J gave up 5 bases; unmatched junction bases: 5. Germline CDR1 is MRHNA and CDR2 is SNTAGT. In DNA, the CDR3 is TGTGCCAGCAGCCCCGGGGGGGGTGAGACCCAGTACTTC. Translation gives CASSPGGGETQYF.

The chain is built from TRBV5-1 and TRBJ2-1; TRBD2 matches 16 bases. Germline V CDR1 and CDR2: SGHRS, YFSETQ. The V segment lost 3 bases and the J segment 10 bases; nucleotides outside the gene matches: 7. The CDR3 is made up of 16 amino acids. The CDR3 region has the DNA TGCGCCAGCAGCTCCTCGGGACTAGCGGGAGGGCAGGAGCAGTTCTTC. This gives the protein CASSSSGLAGGQEQFF.

The rearrangement links TRBV4-2 to TRBJ2-3; D not resolved. V dropped 3 bases and J dropped 0 bases, with 22 bases sitting between them. The CDR3 extends over 19 amino acids. Germline V gene data show CDR1 as LGHNA and CDR2 as YNFKEQ. CDR3 amino acids: CASSHKTGRLVGSTDTQYF. The CDR3 DNA reads TGTGCCAGCAGCCACAAAACGGGCCGCCTGGTAGGTAGCACAGATACGCAGTATTTT.

V is TRBV21-1 and J is TRBJ2-7. TRBV21-1 is annotated as a pseudogene. CDR3 length equals 19 residues. The CDR3: CASSKEVRPATPESYEQYF. The CDR3, as DNA: TGTGCCAGCAGCAAAGAGGTGCGACCTGCGACCCCTGAATCCTACGAGCAGTACTTC.

CDR3 residues: CASSPPTGTNTEAFF. In DNA, the CDR3 is TGTGCCAGCTCACCCCCTACAGGGACTAACACTGAAGCTTTCTTT. The chain is built from TRBV18 and TRBJ1-1; a possible D gene is TRBD1 (6 bases). Germline V lookup: CDR1 KGHSH, CDR2 LQKENI. Trimming took off 3 bases at V and 2 bases at J, with 13 bases between the two ends. CDR3 size: 15 residues.

This clone was observed once. The CDR3 spells CASSPLAGGSGETQYF. The CDR3, as DNA: TGTGCCAGCAGCCCCCTAGCGGGAGGGTCAGGAGAGACCCAGTACTTC. The gene calls are TRBV5-4 and TRBJ2-5; 12 nucleotides match TRBD2. With V trimmed by 4 bases and J by 4 bases, 8 bases remained unmatched. Germline V gene data show CDR1 as SGHNT and CDR2 as YYREEE (reference sequence). This CDR3 has 16 residues. The variable domain in full, with the rest retrieved from reference TRBV5-4 and TRBJ2-5, is ETGVTQSPTHLIKTRGQQVTLRCSSQSGHNTVSWYQQALGQGPQFIFQYYREEENGRGNFPPRFSGLQFPNYSSELNVNALELDDSALYLCASSPLAGGSGETQYFGPGTRLLVL.

The chain carries TRBV7-3 and TRBJ2-1; tentatively, D is TRBD1 (6 bases). The CDR3 is made up of 16 amino acids. CDR1 and CDR2 from the germline V gene are SGHTA and FQGTGA. V was shortened by 2 bases and J by 7 bases, with 18 bases between the two germline ends. The CDR3 nucleotides read TGTGCCAGCAGCTTACCTGGACAGAGTGCTGTGAATGAGCAGTTCTTC. Translation: CASSLPGQSAVNEQFF. Based on the CDR3 plus reference TRBV7-3 and TRBJ2-1, the full variable domain is GAGVSQTPSNKVTEKGKYVELRCDPISGHTALYWYRQSLGQGPEFLIYFQGTGAADDSGLPNDRFFAVRPEGSVSTLKIQRTERGDSAVYLCASSLPGQSAVNEQFFGPGTRLTVL.

The V and J genes are TRBV4-2 and TRBJ2-1; 8 nucleotides agree with TRBD2. The J segment lost 8 bases and the V segment lost 1 base, leaving 10 bases of the junction unmatched. Germline values: CDR1 LGHNA, CDR2 YNFKEQ. CDR3 size: 16 residues. CDR3 DNA: TGTGCCAGCAGCCAAGGAGGTAGCGGGATGTATGATGAGCAGTTCTTC. Its translation: CASSQGGSGMYDEQFF.